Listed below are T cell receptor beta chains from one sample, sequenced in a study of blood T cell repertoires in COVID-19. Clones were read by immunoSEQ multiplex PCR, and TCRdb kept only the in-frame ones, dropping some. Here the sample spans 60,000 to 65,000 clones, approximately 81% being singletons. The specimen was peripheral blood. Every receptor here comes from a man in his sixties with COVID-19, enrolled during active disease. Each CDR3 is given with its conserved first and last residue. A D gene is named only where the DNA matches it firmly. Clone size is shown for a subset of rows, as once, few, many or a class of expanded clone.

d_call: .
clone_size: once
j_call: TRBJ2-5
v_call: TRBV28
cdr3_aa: CASSLNGETQYF
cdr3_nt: TGTGCCAGCAGTTTAAACGGAGAGACCCAGTACTTC

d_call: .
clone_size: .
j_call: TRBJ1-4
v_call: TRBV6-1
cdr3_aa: CASSELGGGNEKLFF
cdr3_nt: TGTGCCAGCAGTGAACTAGGAGGTGGGAATGAAAAACTGTTTTTT

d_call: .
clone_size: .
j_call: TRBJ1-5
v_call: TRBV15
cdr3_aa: CATSRDTGYNQPQHF
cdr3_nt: TGTGCCACCAGCAGAGACACGGGTTACAATCAGCCCCAGCATTTT

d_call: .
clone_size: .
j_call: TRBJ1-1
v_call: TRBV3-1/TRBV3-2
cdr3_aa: CASSPVSNTEAFF
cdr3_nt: TGTGCCAGCAGCCCCGTCTCGAACACTGAAGCTTTCTTT

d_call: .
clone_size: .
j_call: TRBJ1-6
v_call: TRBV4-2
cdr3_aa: CASSLREGFDNSPLHF
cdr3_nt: TGTGCCAGCAGCCTCAGGGAAGGGTTTGATAATTCACCCCTCCACTTT

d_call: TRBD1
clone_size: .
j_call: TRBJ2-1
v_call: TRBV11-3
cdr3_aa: CASSLGGGLENEQFF
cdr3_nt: TGTGCCAGCAGCTTAGGAGGGGGCCTCGAGAATGAGCAGTTCTTC

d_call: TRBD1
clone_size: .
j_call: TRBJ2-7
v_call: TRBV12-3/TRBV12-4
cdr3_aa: CASKGQQGLEQYF
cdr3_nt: TGTGCCAGCAAAGGACAACAGGGGTTGGAGCAGTACTTC

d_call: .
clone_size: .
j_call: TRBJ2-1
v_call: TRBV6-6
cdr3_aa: CASSLGAGDLVEQFF
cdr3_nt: TGTGCCAGCAGCCTGGGGGCGGGAGATTTGGTTGAGCAGTTCTTC

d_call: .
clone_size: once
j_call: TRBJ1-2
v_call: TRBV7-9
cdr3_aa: CASSLGRDGRANYGYTF
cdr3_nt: TGTGCCAGCAGCTTAGGGCGGGACGGAAGAGCTAACTATGGCTACACCTTC

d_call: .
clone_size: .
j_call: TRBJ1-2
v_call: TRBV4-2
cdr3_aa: CASSQDMWQGKGGYTF
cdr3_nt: TGTGCCAGCAGCCAAGATATGTGGCAGGGGAAGGGTGGCTACACCTTC

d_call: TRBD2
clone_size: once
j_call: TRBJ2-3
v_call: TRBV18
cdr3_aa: CASSLRTSVRTDTQYF
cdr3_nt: TGTGCCAGCTCACTCCGGACTAGCGTACGCACAGATACGCAGTATTTT

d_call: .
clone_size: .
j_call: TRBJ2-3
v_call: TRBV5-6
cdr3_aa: CASSLEATQYF
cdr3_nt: TGTGCCAGCAGCTTGGAAGCTACGCAGTATTTT

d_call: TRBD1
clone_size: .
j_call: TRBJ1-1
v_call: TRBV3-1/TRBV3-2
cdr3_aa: CASSQVRGGDEAFF
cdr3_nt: TGTGCCAGCAGCCAAGTAAGAGGGGGCGATGAAGCTTTCTTT

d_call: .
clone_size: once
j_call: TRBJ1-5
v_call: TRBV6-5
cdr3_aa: CASSRTVNQPQHF
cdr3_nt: TGTGCCAGCAGTAGGACTGTAAATCAGCCCCAGCATTTT

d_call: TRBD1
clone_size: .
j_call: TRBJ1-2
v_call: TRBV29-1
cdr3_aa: CSVEELTGPGYYGYTF
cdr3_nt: TGCAGCGTTGAAGAACTGACAGGGCCCGGGTACTATGGCTACACCTTC

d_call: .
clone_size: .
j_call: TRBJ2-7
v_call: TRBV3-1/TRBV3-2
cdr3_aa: CASSQGTPSYEQYF
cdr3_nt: TGTGCCAGCAGCCAAGGGACACCCTCCTACGAGCAGTACTTC

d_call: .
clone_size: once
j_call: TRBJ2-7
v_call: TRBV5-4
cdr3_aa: CASSFPQGNSYEQYF
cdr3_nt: TGTGCCAGCAGCTTCCCACAGGGTAACTCCTACGAGCAGTACTTC

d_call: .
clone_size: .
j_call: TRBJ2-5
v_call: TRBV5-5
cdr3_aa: CASSLGVAKTQYF
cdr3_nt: TGTGCCAGCAGCTTAGGGGTAGCAAAGACCCAGTACTTC

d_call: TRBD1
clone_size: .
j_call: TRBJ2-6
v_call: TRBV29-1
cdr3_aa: CSVEYNRGMSGANVLTF
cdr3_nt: TGCAGCGTTGAGTATAACAGGGGGATGTCTGGGGCCAACGTCCTGACTTTC

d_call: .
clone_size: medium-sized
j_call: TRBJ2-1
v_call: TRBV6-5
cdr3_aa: CATKGGVSYNEQFF
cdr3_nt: TGTGCCACCAAAGGGGGAGTCTCCTACAATGAGCAGTTCTTC

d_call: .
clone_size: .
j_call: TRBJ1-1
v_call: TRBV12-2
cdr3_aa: CASRSPGQTMNTEAFF
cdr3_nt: TGTGCAAGTCGCTCCCCCGGACAGACCATGAACACTGAAGCTTTCTTT

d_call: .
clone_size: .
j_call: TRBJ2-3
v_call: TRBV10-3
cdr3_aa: CAISESAPSTDTQYF
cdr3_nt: TGTGCCATCAGTGAGTCAGCACCCAGCACAGATACGCAGTATTTT

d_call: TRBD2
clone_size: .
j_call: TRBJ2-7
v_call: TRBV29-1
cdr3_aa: CSVGLAGTYEQYF
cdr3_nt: TGCAGCGTTGGGCTAGCGGGAACCTACGAGCAGTACTTC

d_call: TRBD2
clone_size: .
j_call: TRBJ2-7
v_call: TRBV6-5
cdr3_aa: CASRPGGLAIDEQYF
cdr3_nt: TGTGCCAGCCGCCCAGGGGGACTAGCTATCGACGAGCAGTACTTC

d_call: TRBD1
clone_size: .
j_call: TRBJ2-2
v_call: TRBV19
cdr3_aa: CASSWTGDTGELFF
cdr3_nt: TGTGCCAGTAGTTGGACAGGGGACACCGGGGAGCTGTTTTTT

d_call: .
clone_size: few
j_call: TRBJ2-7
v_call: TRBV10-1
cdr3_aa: CASSLGSGYEQYF
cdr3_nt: TGCGCCAGCAGTTTGGGTAGCGGTTACGAGCAGTACTTC

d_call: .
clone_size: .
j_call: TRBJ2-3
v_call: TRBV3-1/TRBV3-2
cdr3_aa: CASSQDTVNTQYF
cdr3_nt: TGTGCCAGCAGCCAAGATACGGTCAATACGCAGTATTTT

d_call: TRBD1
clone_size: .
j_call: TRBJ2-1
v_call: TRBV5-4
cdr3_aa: CASSSPGQGLNEQFF
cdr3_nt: TGTGCCAGCAGCTCGCCGGGACAGGGTTTGAATGAGCAGTTCTTC

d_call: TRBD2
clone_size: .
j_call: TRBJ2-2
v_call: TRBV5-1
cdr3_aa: CASSLGTSGVNTGELFF
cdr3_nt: TGCGCCAGCAGCTTGGGTACTAGCGGGGTGAACACCGGGGAGCTGTTTTTT

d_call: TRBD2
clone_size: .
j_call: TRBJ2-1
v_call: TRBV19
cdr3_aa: CASGGGSSRNEQFF
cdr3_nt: TGTGCCAGTGGAGGCGGGAGTTCACGCAATGAGCAGTTCTTC

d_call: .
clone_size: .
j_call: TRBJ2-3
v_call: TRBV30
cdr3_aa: CAWSVGGADTQYF
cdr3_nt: TGTGCCTGGAGTGTAGGAGGTGCAGATACGCAGTATTTT

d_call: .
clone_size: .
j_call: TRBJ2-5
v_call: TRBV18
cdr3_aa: CASSPGEDQETQYF
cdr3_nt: TGTGCCAGCTCACCGGGGGAGGACCAAGAGACCCAGTACTTC

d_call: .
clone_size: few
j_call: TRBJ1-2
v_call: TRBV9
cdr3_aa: CASSVGTETNYGYTF
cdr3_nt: TGTGCCAGCAGCGTAGGTACAGAAACTAACTATGGCTACACCTTC

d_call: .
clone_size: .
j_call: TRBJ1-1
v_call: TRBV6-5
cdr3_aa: CASRSQGRATEAFF
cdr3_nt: TGTGCCAGCAGGTCACAGGGTCGGGCCACTGAAGCTTTCTTT

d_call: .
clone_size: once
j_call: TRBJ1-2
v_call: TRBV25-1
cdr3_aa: CASSESDRPDGYTF
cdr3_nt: TGTGCCAGCAGTGAATCAGACAGGCCCGATGGCTACACCTTC

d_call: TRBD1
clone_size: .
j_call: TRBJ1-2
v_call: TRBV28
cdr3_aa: CASRVDRRNYGYTF
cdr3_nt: TGTGCCAGCCGGGTGGACAGGAGAAACTATGGCTACACCTTC

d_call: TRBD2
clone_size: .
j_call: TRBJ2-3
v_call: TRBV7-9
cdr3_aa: CASSSTSGGAGFGTDTQYF
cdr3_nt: TGTGCCAGCAGCTCGACTAGCGGGGGGGCCGGATTTGGCACAGATACGCAGTATTTT

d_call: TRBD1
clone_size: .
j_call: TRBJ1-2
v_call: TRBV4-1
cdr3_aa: CASSQVGGGVQGAGYTF
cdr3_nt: TGCGCCAGCAGCCAAGTGGGAGGTGGCGTGCAGGGGGCTGGCTACACCTTC

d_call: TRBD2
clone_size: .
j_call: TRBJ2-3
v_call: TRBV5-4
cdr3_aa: CASSSSGGDTQYF
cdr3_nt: TGTGCCAGCAGCTCGAGCGGGGGAGATACGCAGTATTTT

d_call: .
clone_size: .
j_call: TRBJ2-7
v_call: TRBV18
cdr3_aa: CASSPRTDSYEQYF
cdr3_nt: TGTGCCAGCTCACCTAGGACAGATTCCTACGAGCAGTACTTC

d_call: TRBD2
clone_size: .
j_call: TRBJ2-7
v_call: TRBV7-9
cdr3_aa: CASSLVWVAGGPLKQYF
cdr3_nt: TGTGCCAGCAGCCTCGTTTGGGTGGCGGGGGGCCCCCTGAAGCAGTACTTC

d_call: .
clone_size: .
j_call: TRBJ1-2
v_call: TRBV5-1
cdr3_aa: CASSLSPGDNYGYTF
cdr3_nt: TGCGCCAGCAGCTTGTCTCCAGGGGACAACTATGGCTACACCTTC

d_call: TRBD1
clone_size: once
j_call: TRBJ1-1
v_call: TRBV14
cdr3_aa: CASRPPSQGGVNTEAFF
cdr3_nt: TGTGCCAGCAGACCTCCGTCACAGGGGGGTGTGAACACTGAAGCTTTCTTT

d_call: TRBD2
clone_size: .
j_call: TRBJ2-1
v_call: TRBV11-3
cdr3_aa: CASSPRFSGSGEQFF
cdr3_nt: TGTGCCAGCAGCCCGCGTTTTAGCGGGAGCGGAGAGCAGTTCTTC

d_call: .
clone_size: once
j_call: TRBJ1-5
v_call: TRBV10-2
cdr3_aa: CASSRGGFEGQPQHF
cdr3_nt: TGCGCCAGCAGTAGGGGGGGGTTTGAGGGTCAGCCCCAGCATTTT

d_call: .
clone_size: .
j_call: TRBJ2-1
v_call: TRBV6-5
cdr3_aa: CASKPGHIPKQFF
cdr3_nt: TGTGCCAGCAAACCGGGACACATACCGAAGCAGTTCTTC

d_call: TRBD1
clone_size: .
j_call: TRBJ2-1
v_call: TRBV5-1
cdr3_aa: CASSSLTGGSYNEQFF
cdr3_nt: TGCGCCAGCAGCTCGCTGACAGGGGGCTCCTACAATGAGCAGTTCTTC

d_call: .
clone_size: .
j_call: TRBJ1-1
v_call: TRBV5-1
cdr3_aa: CASSLAAELNTEAFF
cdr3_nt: TGCGCCAGCAGCTTGGCCGCAGAATTGAACACTGAAGCTTTCTTT